Listed below are T cell receptor beta chains from one sample, sequenced in a study of T cells in Graves' hyperthyroidism and ophthalmopathy. Using its own MiXCR run on the multiplex PCR reads, TCRdb lists one record per CDR3 protein. This table holds some 380,000 distinct CDR3 sequences, roughly 14% found once. Sequenced material: blood. The receptor source for this set is a man aged 25 to 45 with Graves' hyperthyroidism that later progressed to Graves' ophthalmopathy. Both conserved end residues are part of each CDR3. Fields, in order: D gene, clone size, V gene, J gene, CDR3 DNA, CDR3 protein. The D gene is left open where the match is weak. A clone size is listed for some rows: how often the clone was seen (once, few, many), or a class if it is expanded.

>TRBD1|many|TRBV28|TRBJ2-2
TGTGCCAGCAGTTCGGCAGGGGGCGAGACCGGGGAGCTGTTTTTT
CASSSAGGETGELFF
>-|many|TRBV28|TRBJ1-4
TGTGCCAGCACCTCAGGTAGGCTTCGGGAGGACCGAAAACTGTTTTTT
CASTSGRLREDRKLFF
>-|-|TRBV18|TRBJ1-3
TGTGCCAGCTCAGCGGACTCTGGAAACACCATATATTTT
CASSADSGNTIYF
>-|many|TRBV6-5|TRBJ2-2
TGTGCCAGCAGTTACTCGGCGGGGGCCCCTACGTCCGGGGAGCTGTTTTTT
CASSYSAGAPTSGELFF
>-|few|TRBV20-1|TRBJ1-4
TGCAGTGCTAGAGGGGGGATTAATGAAAAACTGTTTTTT
CSARGGINEKLFF
>-|few|TRBV19|TRBJ1-4
TGTGCCGGTTCGACAAACGGGGGTGAAAAACTGTTTTTT
CAGSTNGGEKLFF
>-|few|TRBV4-2|TRBJ2-7
TGTGCCAGCAGCCAACCCGAACGGGACCCCGGAAAGCAGTACTTC
CASSQPERDPGKQYF
>TRBD2|many|TRBV2|TRBJ2-3
TGTGCCAGCAGTGACGCGGGGGTGGGAGATACGCAGTATTTT
CASSDAGVGDTQYF
>-|few|TRBV15|TRBJ1-2
TGTGCCACCAGCAGAGATCGGCAGGGTTGGGGCTACACCTTC
CATSRDRQGWGYTF
>-|many|TRBV30|TRBJ2-7
TGTGCCTGGAGTTGGGGGCTCGACGAGCAGTACTTC
CAWSWGLDEQYF
>-|many|TRBV10-3|TRBJ1-6
TGTGCCATCAGTGATATCCAGGGTAGGGATTCACCCCTCCACTTT
CAISDIQGRDSPLHF